This passage covers 13 T cell receptor beta chains from one sample sequenced in a study of technical replicates of blood from a handful of donors. The assay was immunoSEQ multiplex PCR, and TCRdb's table has in-frame clones only and misses some. The sample lists about 59,000 clones, 85% to 95% seen once, with 4.2% in the top ten. Sequencing was performed on PBMCs. The receptors come from a human donor in good health. Some clones in this sample may be carry-over from other donors' samples.

The J gene is TRBJ1-6, the V gene TRBV29-1, with 7 bases fitting TRBD1. After removal of 5 bases from V and 6 bases from J, the junction contained 7 bases not matched to a gene. Germline values: CDR1 SQVTM, CDR2 ANQGSEA. The CDR3 loop spans 14 amino acids. This chain's CDR3 is CSVSRDSINSPLHF. The CDR3 DNA reads TGCAGCGTTTCCCGGGACAGCATTAATTCACCCCTCCACTTT.

The chain has TRBV7-8 and TRBJ1-4; a weak D match, TRBD1 (5 bases). V gave up 5 bases and J gave up 6 bases, with 7 bases separating them. The CDR3 is made up of 12 amino acids. The germline V gene encodes CDR1 SGHVS and CDR2 FQNEAQ. In DNA form, the CDR3 reads TGTGCCAGCAGCGGAGGGGATGAAAAACTGTTTTTT. This codes for CASSGGDEKLFF.

This clone showed up just once. The chain joins TRBV7-2 to TRBJ2-2, with D tentatively TRBD2 (5 bases). CDR3 length: 13 amino acids. Per the germline V gene, CDR1 is SGHTA and CDR2 is FQGNSA. Trimming took 9 bases from V and 1 from J, leaving 9 bases between them. The CDR3 DNA reads as TGTGCCAGTAGGAGCGGGAACACCGGGGAGCTGTTTTTT. Translating gives CASRSGNTGELFF.

The V gene is TRBV11-3, the J gene TRBJ2-7; 9 bases are a match to TRBD1. This CDR3 contains 14 residues. Germline CDR1 reads SGHNT; CDR2 reads YENEEA. J lost 6 bases, V lost 5 bases, and 8 bases had no gene match. CDR3 sequence reads: CASSLRDRVGEQYF. DNA of the CDR3: TGTGCCAGCAGCCTCCGGGACAGGGTTGGCGAGCAGTACTTC. Complete variable domain (other parts from reference TRBV11-3 and TRBJ2-7): EAGVVQSPRYKIIEKKQPVAFWCNPISGHNTLYWYLQNLGQGPELLIRYENEEAVDDSQLPKDRFSAERLKGVDSTLKIQPAELGDSAVYLCASSLRDRVGEQYFGPGTRLTVT.

The chain carries TRBV7-9 and TRBJ1-6, with a tentative D call TRBD1 (6 bases). The germline CDR1 and CDR2 sequences are SEHNR and FQNEAQ (reference sequence). The CDR3 contains 15 residues. Deletions cut 3 bases from V and 8 bases from J, with 14 bases between. In nucleotides, the CDR3 is TGTGCCAGCAGCTTCCGGCAGGGGCTGGATTCACCCCTCCACTTT. Translated: CASSFRQGLDSPLHF. Together with reference TRBV7-9 and TRBJ1-6, the CDR3 gives the full variable domain: DTGVSQNPRHKITKRGQNVTFRCDPISEHNRLYWYRQTLGQGPEFLTYFQNEAQLEKSRLLSDRFSAERPKGSFSTLEIQRTEQGDSAMYLCASSFRQGLDSPLHFGNGTRLTVT.

This sequence joins TRBV5-1 and TRBJ2-7; D is perhaps TRBD2 (6 bases). CDR3 length equals 13 residues. CDR1 and CDR2 from the germline V gene are SGHRS and YFSETQ. Deletions cut 4 bases from V and 3 bases from J, with 11 bases between. The CDR3 nucleotides read TGCGCCAGCAGCCTGACGGAGGGCTACGAGCAGTACTTC. Amino acids: CASSLTEGYEQYF.

The V and J genes are TRBV6-5 and TRBJ2-7; D call uncertain. Between the trimmed V and J ends, which lost 1 base and 1 base, there was a span of 11 bases. Germline V CDR1 and CDR2: MNHEY, SVGAGI. The CDR3 is 15 residues long. CDR3 sequence: CASSYLAGYSYEQYF. The CDR3 DNA follows: TGTGCCAGCAGTTACTTGGCAGGCTATTCCTACGAGCAGTACTTC.

The chain has TRBV6-5 and TRBJ2-7; 7 bases map to TRBD1. Per the germline V gene, CDR1 is MNHEY and CDR2 is SVGAGI. This CDR3 is built from 15 residues. Losses at the gene ends were 7 bases for V and 4 bases for J; bases not matched to a gene: 13. The CDR3 DNA is TGTGCCAGCACTCCCAGGGGACAGAAGAGTTACGAGCAGTACTTC. Translated, it gives CASTPRGQKSYEQYF.

The genes are TRBV6-6 and TRBJ1-1; D is unclear. In germline, CDR1 is MNHNY, CDR2 SVGAGI (reference sequence). The CDR3 runs 12 residues. Trimming stripped 7 bases from V and 2 bases from J, with 8 bases between. The CDR3 protein is CASNPENTEAFF. CDR3 DNA: TGTGCCAGCAATCCAGAAAACACTGAAGCTTTCTTT.

The chain has TRBV4-3 and TRBJ2-7; 7 bases line up with TRBD1. The V segment lost 3 bases and the J segment 2 bases; nucleotides outside the gene matches: 7. CDR1 LGHNA and CDR2 YSLEER come from the germline V gene. This CDR3 has 15 amino acids. The CDR3 spells CASSQNPDRAYEQYF. The CDR3, as DNA: TGCGCCAGCAGCCAGAATCCAGACAGGGCCTACGAGCAGTACTTC.

The chain combines TRBV5-1 with TRBJ1-2; D is perhaps TRBD1 (5 bases). Germline V CDR1 and CDR2: SGHRS, YFSETQ. V gave up 0 bases and J gave up 6 bases, with 9 bases separating them. The CDR3 spans 13 residues. The CDR3 loop reads CASSLGIRDGYTF. In DNA form, the CDR3 reads TGCGCCAGCAGCTTGGGGATCAGGGATGGCTACACCTTC.

This clone has just one count. The chain is built from TRBV2 and TRBJ2-7; 12 bases line up with TRBD1. The germline CDR1 and CDR2 sequences are SNHLY and FYNNEI. The length of the CDR3 is 14 residues. The ends lost 7 bases at V and 4 bases at J; junction bases unmatched: 5. CDR3 bases: TGTGCCAGCACCGGGACAGGGGGCGCGTACGAGCAGTACTTC. This codes for CASTGTGGAYEQYF.

V usage is TRBV7-5 and J usage is TRBJ2-7; TRBD1 is taken as the D call from the table, unchecked against the DNA. TRBV7-5 constitutes a pseudogene. The CDR3 runs 13 residues. This CDR3 reads CVRSLDRAYEQYF. CDR3 DNA: TGTGTCAGAAGCTTGGACAGGGCCTACGAGCAGTACTTC.